The sequence of this T cell receptor (beta chain) was determined in a study of T cell responses to AZD1222 COVID-19 vaccine. This CDR3 has 14 residues. The germline gives CDR1 MNHEY, CDR2 SVGAGI. Trimming removed 0 bases from V and 3 bases from J, with 8 bases in between. Study-wide findings and caveats: Baseline antibody screening turned up just six seropositive AZD1222 recipients.

Comments on this clone: Its antigen is still unknown.

Sequenced by immunoSEQ multiplex PCR; TCRdb stores in-frame clones only, minus some. The sample carries about 150,000 clones, 94% recorded once. This chain joins TRBV6-5 and TRBJ1-1; D not certain. This receptor was obtained from an adult in good health. The starting material was peripheral blood, obtained on day 0 of AZD1222 vaccination. The CDR3 loop is CASSYSGGDTEAFF. DNA of the CDR3: TGTGCCAGCAGTTACTCGGGCGGGGACACTGAAGCTTTCTTT.